In this sample, the clone carrying this T cell receptor (beta chain) turned up a few times. The record originates from a study of human T cells and chemical hapten exposure. Study summary: Weekly diphenylcyclopropenone doses were given to patients' scalps across the approximately 24-week study.

The V and J ends lost 7 bases and 2 bases respectively, with 15 bases between them. The CDR3 loop spans 15 amino acids. TCRdb re-analysed the RACE reads in MiXCR, keeping a single row per CDR3 protein. The table includes fewer than 200,000 distinct CDR3 sequences, approximately 20% detected once. Documented time point: patch test 1, 2 weeks after DPC sensitization. Documented treatment: therapeutic diphenylcyclopropenone sensitization with weekly scalp DPC. Someone pulled total RNA out of unfractionated whole blood. The receptor was isolated from a woman aged 45-65 years with alopecia areata. Some clones in this sample may be carry-over from other donors' samples. The starting material was whole blood, obtained in connection with sensitization to the hapten diphenylcyclopropenone (DPC). This chain connects TRBV12-3 or TRBV12-4 to TRBJ1-5; TRBD1 might be the D (5 bases). The CDR3 loop reads CASNPGRGGNQPQHF. CDR3 sequence (DNA): TGTGCCAGCAATCCAGGGCGGGGGGGCAATCAGCCCCAGCATTTT.